These T cell receptor beta chains were read from a single sample in a study of cytomegalovirus exposure and HLA in healthy donors. Only in-frame clones appear in the TCRdb table, and some are missing; sequencing was by immunoSEQ multiplex PCR. The table records some 79,000 clones, 55% to 70% of them present only once. Sequencing was performed on PBMCs. Source of these receptors: a woman between 35 and 50 years old in good health and CMV-seropositive. Both conserved end residues are part of each CDR3. D genes are given only for firm matches. Clone size, where shown, is once, few, many, or a class for clones that have expanded.

J | D | V | size | CDR3 | DNA
TRBJ1-5 | NA | TRBV5-1 | NA | CASSPDYSNQPQHF | TGCGCCAGCAGCCCAGATTATAGCAATCAGCCCCAGCATTTT
TRBJ2-3 | NA | TRBV2 | NA | CASSSGTDTQYF | TGTGCCAGCAGCTCAGGCACAGATACGCAGTATTTT
TRBJ2-2 | NA | TRBV6-5 | NA | CASSRGGARELFF | TGTGCCAGCAGCCGGGGTGGAGCCCGGGAGCTGTTTTTT
TRBJ2-1 | NA | TRBV6-5 | NA | CASSHTGTEQFF | TGTGCCAGCAGTCACACCGGGACAGAGCAGTTCTTC
TRBJ1-1 | NA | TRBV19 | few | CASSVYINTEAFF | TGTGCCAGTAGTGTCTATATCAACACTGAAGCTTTCTTT
TRBJ2-7 | TRBD2 | TRBV27 | few | CASSSSSGLAVAYEQYF | TGTGCCAGCAGTTCTTCCTCAGGGCTAGCGGTTGCCTACGAGCAGTACTTC
TRBJ1-2 | TRBD1 | TRBV7-9 | NA | CSSSSNRGGYTF | TGTTCCAGCAGTTCAAACAGGGGCGGCTACACCTTC
TRBJ2-3 | TRBD2 | TRBV28 | few | CASSLRLGGDTQYF | TGTGCCAGCAGTTTACGGCTGGGAGGGGATACGCAGTATTTT
TRBJ1-1 | NA | TRBV30 | few | CAWSPWGVYTEAFF | TGTGCCTGGAGTCCCTGGGGAGTTTACACTGAAGCTTTCTTT
TRBJ2-7 | NA | TRBV7-9 | NA | CASTPEGKTYEQYF | TGTGCCAGCACCCCAGAGGGAAAAACCTACGAGCAGTACTTC
TRBJ2-7 | TRBD2 | TRBV9 | NA | CASSPGTSGTYEQYF | TGTGCCAGCAGCCCCGGGACTAGCGGGACCTACGAGCAGTACTTC
TRBJ2-1 | TRBD2 | TRBV5-4 | NA | CASSIGTSEQFF | TGTGCCAGCAGCATCGGGACTAGCGAGCAGTTCTTC
TRBJ2-5 | NA | TRBV30 | NA | CAWSRDSSETQYF | TGTGCCTGGAGCCGGGACTCGAGCGAGACCCAGTACTTC
TRBJ1-4 | TRBD1 | TRBV7-2 | NA | CASSLGGTGIEGEKLFF | TGTGCCAGCAGCTTAGGAGGGACAGGGATCGAAGGTGAAAAACTGTTTTTT
TRBJ2-1 | TRBD2 | TRBV11-2 | few | CASSLRTSLDNEQFF | TGTGCCAGCAGCTTACGGACTAGCCTAGACAATGAGCAGTTCTTC
TRBJ2-3 | TRBD2 | TRBV5-6 | NA | CASSRGLAGSSDTQYF | TGTGCCAGCAGCAGGGGACTAGCGGGATCGTCAGATACGCAGTATTTT
TRBJ1-1 | NA | TRBV28 | NA | CASRSQGTEAFF | TGTGCCAGCAGGTCCCAGGGTACTGAAGCTTTCTTT
TRBJ1-5 | TRBD1 | TRBV28 | NA | CASSRDRESQPQHF | TGTGCCAGCAGTCGGGACAGGGAGAGTCAGCCCCAGCATTTT
TRBJ2-1 | TRBD2 | TRBV5-1 | NA | CASSSRHGTSDNYNEQFF | TGCGCCAGCAGCTCGAGGCACGGGACTAGCGACAACTACAATGAGCAGTTCTTC
TRBJ1-5 | NA | TRBV28 | few | CASNKDGQPQHF | TGTGCCAGCAACAAAGATGGTCAGCCCCAGCATTTT
TRBJ2-1 | TRBD2 | TRBV19 | NA | CASRGTSGRREQFF | TGTGCCAGTAGGGGGACTAGCGGGAGGCGTGAGCAGTTCTTC
TRBJ2-7 | NA | TRBV7-9 | NA | CASTSITGVSYEQYF | TGTGCCAGCACCTCCATAACCGGGGTCTCCTACGAGCAGTACTTC
TRBJ2-2 | TRBD1 | TRBV5-1 | NA | CASSLPLIPGQTLNTGELFF | TGCGCCAGCAGCTTACCCCTTATACCGGGACAGACCTTAAACACCGGGGAGCTGTTTTTT
TRBJ2-6 | TRBD1 | TRBV19 | few | CASSSQGAGANVLTF | TGTGCCAGTAGTTCACAGGGGGCTGGGGCCAACGTCCTGACTTTC
TRBJ2-7 | TRBD1 | TRBV6-1 | NA | CASSKAIAGTGSSYEQYF | TGTGCCAGCAGTAAAGCGATTGCCGGGACAGGGTCTTCCTACGAGCAGTACTTC
TRBJ2-7 | TRBD2 | TRBV7-3 | NA | CASSRGLAGLSYEQYF | TGTGCCAGCAGCAGGGGACTAGCGGGGCTCTCCTACGAGCAGTACTTC
TRBJ1-5 | TRBD1 | TRBV28 | once | CASSILGQGNRQPQHF | TGTGCCAGTAGTATTCTGGGACAGGGTAATCGACAGCCCCAGCATTTT
TRBJ1-3 | TRBD1 | TRBV15 | once | CATSTDRGYTIYF | TGTGCCACCAGCACTGACAGGGGTTACACCATATATTTT
TRBJ1-2 | NA | TRBV21-1 | NA | CASRQRWGSNYGYTF | TGTGCCAGCAGGCAAAGATGGGGCAGTAACTATGGCTACACCTTC
TRBJ1-1 | NA | TRBV6-1 | NA | CASKGGAWDTEAFF | TGTGCCAGCAAGGGAGGAGCATGGGACACTGAAGCTTTCTTT
TRBJ1-2 | NA | TRBV7-9 | few | CASSLSRTEANYGYTF | TGTGCCAGCAGCTTAAGCAGGACTGAAGCTAACTATGGCTACACCTTC
TRBJ2-7 | TRBD2 | TRBV14 | NA | CASSRTGTGGYEQYF | TGTGCCAGCAGCAGAACCGGGACGGGAGGGTACGAGCAGTACTTC
TRBJ2-7 | NA | TRBV4-1 | few | CASSRLGGPSSYEQYF | TGCGCCAGCAGCCGTCTCGGTGGGCCGAGCTCCTACGAGCAGTACTTC
TRBJ1-5 | NA | TRBV2 | NA | CASTLDSPPNQPQHF | TGTGCCAGCACCCTGGACTCCCCCCCCAATCAGCCCCAGCATTTT
TRBJ1-2 | NA | TRBV6-1 | NA | CASSMGSFYGYTF | TGTGCCAGCAGTATGGGGAGTTTCTATGGCTACACCTTC
TRBJ1-2 | NA | TRBV28 | few | CASSLGAGSRGYTF | TGTGCCAGCAGTTTAGGGGCAGGGTCCCGGGGCTACACCTTC
TRBJ1-3 | NA | TRBV9 | once | CASSAGFNSGNTIYF | TGTGCCAGCAGCGCAGGATTCAACTCTGGAAACACCATATATTTT
TRBJ2-1 | NA | TRBV2 | NA | CASRPGNSYNEQFF | TGTGCCAGCAGGCCAGGTAACTCCTACAATGAGCAGTTCTTC
TRBJ2-2 | TRBD2 | TRBV30 | NA | CAWRISIGLAGNTGELFF | TGTGCCTGGCGGATATCGATAGGACTAGCGGGAAACACCGGGGAGCTGTTTTTT
TRBJ1-1 | NA | TRBV6-1 | NA | CASKTLFEAFF | TGTGCCAGCAAGACACTTTTTGAAGCTTTCTTT
TRBJ2-7 | TRBD1 | TRBV7-6 | NA | CASSPWTGEEQYF | TGTGCCAGCAGCCCATGGACAGGGGAGGAGCAGTACTTC
TRBJ2-1 | NA | TRBV27 | NA | CASSLTNDRRNEQFF | TGTGCCAGCAGTCTTACCAACGACAGGAGAAATGAGCAGTTCTTC
TRBJ1-5 | NA | TRBV4-1 | NA | CASSPGRGAMDQPQHF | TGCGCCAGCAGCCCCGGCAGGGGCGCAATGGATCAGCCCCAGCATTTT
TRBJ1-4 | NA | TRBV4-3 | NA | CASSQDGPRIGEKLFF | TGCGCCAGCAGCCAAGATGGGCCCAGGATCGGTGAAAAACTGTTTTTT
TRBJ1-2 | NA | TRBV30 | NA | CAWSQDAYGYTF | TGTGCCTGGAGTCAGGATGCCTATGGCTACACCTTC